Listed here are 20 T cell receptor beta chains from one sample, sequenced in a study of cytomegalovirus exposure and HLA in healthy donors. Clones were read by immunoSEQ multiplex PCR, and TCRdb kept only the in-frame ones, dropping some. The repertoire holds some 71,000 clones, with 94% as singletons. Sequencing was carried out using PBMCs. Receptors were obtained from a woman younger than 30 in good health and CMV-seronegative.

The V call is TRBV28, the J call TRBJ2-7; possible D gene TRBD1, 6 bases. Per the germline V gene, CDR1 is MDHEN and CDR2 is SYDVKM. The CDR3 runs to 15 residues. V was cut by 2 bases and J by 4 bases, with 15 bases left in between. CDR3 loop: CASSLGGHIPYEQYF. CDR3 coding DNA: TGTGCCAGCAGTTTAGGGGGCCATATTCCATACGAGCAGTACTTC.

V gene TRBV5-1 combines with J gene TRBJ2-1, with 9 bases matching TRBD1. V dropped 6 bases and J dropped 0; count of bases not matched to a gene: 13. Germline CDR1 reads SGHRS; CDR2 reads YFSETQ. This CDR3 is 18 amino acids long. CDR3 bases: TGCGCCAGCACCCCGGGACAGGGACATTCCCGCTCCTACAATGAGCAGTTCTTC. This encodes CASTPGQGHSRSYNEQFF.

V is TRBV19 and J is TRBJ2-5; 9 bases agree with TRBD2. The germline V gene has CDR1 LNHDA and CDR2 SQIVND (reference sequence). V lost 5 bases, J lost 1 base, and 2 bases stayed unmatched. The CDR3 loop spans 14 amino acids. The CDR3 spells CASSASGAQETQYF. The DNA for the CDR3 is TGTGCCAGTAGTGCTAGCGGGGCCCAAGAGACCCAGTACTTC.

The CDR3 region is CASSLDRVSGSYEQYF. The CDR3 DNA is TGTGCCAGCAGCTTAGATCGGGTCAGTGGGTCCTACGAGCAGTACTTC. This chain uses TRBV11-2 with TRBJ2-7; D remains unclear. The CDR3 totals 16 residues. Between the trimmed V and J ends, which lost 0 bases and 1 base, there was a span of 13 bases. CDR1 and CDR2 from the germline V gene are SGHAT and FQNNGV.

The V call is TRBV11-2, the J call TRBJ2-1, with a possible D match to TRBD2 (6 bases). The V gene's germline CDR1 is SGHAT and CDR2 FQNNGV. The CDR3 has 15 amino acids. The V gene lost 1 base and the J gene lost 9 bases, with 16 bases spanning the gap. Here the CDR3 reads CASSLGRGSDGEQFF. The CDR3 region has the DNA TGTGCCAGCAGCTTAGGGAGGGGTTCAGATGGTGAGCAGTTCTTC.

There are a few counts of this clone. The chain carries TRBV29-1 and TRBJ2-7; 8 bases agree with TRBD1. Germline CDR1 and CDR2: SQVTM and ANQGSEA. Trimming cost V 5 bases and J 3 bases; bases outside gene matches: 6. The CDR3 extends over 13 amino acids. CDR3 coding DNA: TGCAGCGTTACCGGACAGGGAAGCTACGAGCAGTACTTC. Translation: CSVTGQGSYEQYF.

This chain links TRBV13 with TRBJ2-5, with 8 bases lining up with TRBD2. This CDR3 has 18 residues. Germline V gives CDR1 PRHDT, CDR2 FYEKMQ (reference sequence). After removal of 4 bases from V and 3 bases from J, the junction contained 16 bases not matched to a gene. CDR3 in DNA: TGTGCCAGCAGCTCCACTATCGGACTAGCCCTGCCGGAAGAGACCCAGTACTTC. This translates into CASSSTIGLALPEETQYF. Full variable domain (remainder filled in from reference TRBV13 and TRBJ2-5): AAGVIQSPRHLIKEKRETATLKCYPIPRHDTVYWYQQGPGQDPQFLISFYEKMQSDKGSIPDRFSAQQFSDYHSELNMSSLELGDSALYFCASSSTIGLALPEETQYFGPGTRLLVL.

This chain connects TRBV18 to TRBJ1-1; 10 nucleotides match TRBD1. The germline CDR1 and CDR2 sequences are KGHSH and LQKENI. The CDR3 sequence is 14 residues long. Unmatched junction bases numbered 0, after V lost 4 bases and J lost 1 base. The DNA of the CDR3 is TGTGCCAGCTCACGGGACAGGGGGAACACTGAAGCTTTCTTT. Translating gives CASSRDRGNTEAFF.

This clone was seen more than once but under ten times. J is TRBJ2-1 and V is TRBV9; 11 nucleotides agree with TRBD2. This CDR3 is built from 16 residues. Per the germline V gene, CDR1 is SGDLS and CDR2 is YYNGEE. The J segment lost 5 bases and the V segment lost 3 bases, leaving 7 bases of the junction unmatched. CDR3: CASSASSGGFNNEQFF. The CDR3 coding sequence is TGTGCCAGCAGCGCCTCTAGCGGGGGGTTCAACAATGAGCAGTTCTTC.

The rearrangement uses TRBV10-1 and TRBJ2-1, with TRBD2 matching 7 bases. The V segment lost 0 bases and the J segment 8 bases; nucleotides outside the gene matches: 10. Germline loops: CDR1 WNHNN, CDR2 SYGVQD (reference sequence). The CDR3 runs 16 residues. CDR3 region: CASSESSLAVFDEQFF. DNA for the CDR3: TGCGCCAGCAGTGAGTCGAGTCTAGCGGTCTTCGATGAGCAGTTCTTC.

The chain's CDR3 is CASSLRQAIYNEQFF. The CDR3 nucleotides read TGTGCCAGCAGCTTGAGACAGGCAATTTACAATGAGCAGTTCTTC. V usage is TRBV5-5 and J usage is TRBJ2-1; maybe TRBD1 (6 bases). This CDR3 contains 15 residues. Germline V lookup: CDR1 SGHKS, CDR2 YYEKEE (reference sequence). Trimming removed 1 base from V and 4 bases from J, with 12 bases in between. The entire variable domain, with the rest obtained from reference TRBV5-5 and TRBJ2-1, is as follows: DAGVTQSPTHLIKTRGQQVTLRCSPISGHKSVSWYQQVLGQGPQFIFQYYEKEERGRGNFPDRFSARQFPNYSSELNVNALLLGDSALYLCASSLRQAIYNEQFFGPGTRLTVL.

The chain has TRBV2 and TRBJ2-2; 7 bases map to TRBD2. The CDR3 is 15 amino acids. The J segment lost 5 bases and the V segment lost 4 bases, leaving 7 bases of the junction unmatched. Germline CDR1 reads SNHLY; CDR2 reads FYNNEI. The chain's CDR3 is CASSGGGDSTGELFF. DNA of the CDR3: TGTGCCAGCAGTGGGGGGGGAGACTCGACCGGGGAGCTGTTTTTT. Full variable domain (outside the CDR3, taken from reference TRBV2 and TRBJ2-2): EPEVTQTPSHQVTQMGQEVILRCVPISNHLYFYWYRQILGQKVEFLVSFYNNEISEKSEIFDDQFSVERPDGSNFTLKIRSTKLEDSAMYFCASSGGGDSTGELFFGEGSRLTVL.

The V and J genes are TRBV7-8 and TRBJ1-3, with a weak D call TRBD1 (5 bases). Germline lookup yields CDR1 SGHVS and CDR2 FQNEAQ. Trimming left V 1 base short and J 2 bases short, with 9 bases between. The CDR3 length is 15 residues. For the CDR3, the DNA is TGTGCCAGCAGCTTAGATAGGGGAACTGGAAACACCATATATTTT. This codes for CASSLDRGTGNTIYF.

This chain connects TRBV7-9 to TRBJ1-4; 7 nucleotides align to TRBD1. Germline V gene lookup returns CDR1 SEHNR and CDR2 FQNEAQ (reference sequence). Unmatched junction bases numbered 4, after V lost 1 base and J lost 5 bases. The CDR3 sequence is 15 residues long. Here the CDR3 DNA reads TGTGCCAGCAGCTTAGAACAACAGGGGAATGAAAAACTGTTTTTT. Amino acid sequence: CASSLEQQGNEKLFF.

Here the CDR3 reads CASGLIVGRTTNYGYTF. The CDR3 DNA reads TGTGCTAGTGGTTTGATTGTGGGGAGGACTACTAACTATGGCTACACCTTC. The chain employs TRBV12-5 and TRBJ1-2; D call uncertain. V was trimmed by 2 bases and J by 0 bases, leaving 16 bases between them. CDR3 length: 17 amino acids. Germline loops: CDR1 LGHNT, CDR2 FRNRAP.

This clone was observed a single time. V and J are TRBV7-2 and TRBJ2-1, with 13 bases aligning to TRBD2. Germline CDR1 SGHTA, CDR2 FQGNSA. The CDR3 extends over 19 amino acids. V lost 11 bases, J lost 3 bases, and 19 bases stayed unmatched. The CDR3 region has the DNA TGTGCCTCGACACGCCAGACTAGCGGGGGGCCCCTCGACTACAATGAGCAGTTCTTC. The encoded protein is CASTRQTSGGPLDYNEQFF. Combining the CDR3 with reference TRBV7-2 and TRBJ2-1 gives the whole variable domain GAGVSQSPSNKVTEKGKDVELRCDPISGHTALYWYRQSLGQGLEFLIYFQGNSAPDKSGLPSDRFSAERTGGSVSTLTIQRTQQEDSAVYLCASTRQTSGGPLDYNEQFFGPGTRLTVL.

The rearrangement uses TRBV28 and TRBJ2-7; 8 bases are a match to TRBD1. The CDR3 has 13 amino acids. With V trimmed by 2 bases and J by 5 bases, 2 bases remained unmatched. The V gene's germline CDR1 is MDHEN and CDR2 SYDVKM. The CDR3 spells CASSLRTGHEQYF. The CDR3 region has the DNA TGTGCCAGCAGTTTAAGGACAGGGCACGAGCAGTACTTC.

This sequence joins TRBV27 and TRBJ2-7, with 9 nucleotides matching TRBD1. The V segment lost 5 bases and the J segment 3 bases; nucleotides outside the gene matches: 5. The CDR3 runs to 14 residues. Per germline, CDR1 MNHEY and CDR2 SMNVEV (reference sequence). The CDR3 DNA reads TGTGCCAGCAGTCTCCGGGACAGGGACTACGAGCAGTACTTC. It specifies CASSLRDRDYEQYF.

This clone came up a few times. V is TRBV5-6 and J is TRBJ1-3, with no clear D. Germline CDR1 SGHDT, CDR2 YYEEEE. The CDR3 has 11 amino acids. V lost 2 bases to trimming and J lost 6 bases, with 3 bases between them. Written as DNA, the CDR3 is TGTGCCAGCAGCTTCCAAAACACCATATATTTT. Translation gives CASSFQNTIYF.

The chain employs TRBV7-9 and TRBJ2-7; TRBD1 matches at 8 bases. The ends lost 3 bases at V and 3 bases at J; junction bases unmatched: 10. From germline, CDR1 is SEHNR and CDR2 FQNEAQ (reference sequence). The CDR3 is 16 residues long. CDR3 loop: CASSFQGARGGYEQYF. CDR3 sequence (DNA): TGTGCCAGCAGCTTCCAGGGGGCGCGAGGAGGCTACGAGCAGTACTTC.